The present T cell receptor (beta chain) was sequenced within a study of cytomegalovirus exposure and HLA in healthy donors (dated 2017 in TCRdb). Regarding the complete study: An earlier analysis of approximately 550 of the donors reported about 290 Gb of sequence data and some 120 million unique TCR beta sequences from about 200 million T cells. In a later analysis, previously published TCR beta repertoires from about 670 donors were re-analyzed and high-resolution HLA genotyping was added so that TCR occurrence patterns could be studied. The number of donors typed differed by locus, with 629-630 for A, B, C, DRB1 and DQB1, 522 for DQA1, about 610 for DPA1, and approximately 470 for DPB1. Besides the first cohort of 666 subjects, a separate validation cohort made up of around 120 different subjects was used. Roughly 310 gigabases of sequencing data and 70 million to 100 million unique TCR sequences were included in an early release covering over 600 HLA-typed donors. All discovery cohort repertoires had been generated using a single sequencing platform. An earlier analysis of approximately 630 of the donors applied high-throughput TCR beta sequencing to assess whether each TCR beta V gene segment acted as functional or pseudogenic. The study was designed to test whether signatures of past pathogen exposure could be identified by cataloging public T cell receptors. Both class I and class II loci were covered by HLA typing, at four-digit resolution. The genetic ancestry cluster associated with self-reported Caucasian donors included 81% of the 398 genotyped donors. The study combined high-throughput TCR immunosequencing, statistical association of individual TCRs with disease status, and machine learning to predict cytomegalovirus infection status. Donor age, sex, ethnicity and CMV serostatus were compiled alongside the repertoire data. Using immunosequencing, the study profiled T cell repertoires from fewer than 850 subjects and related those repertoires to cytomegalovirus serostatus. Because of strong linkage in the cohort, five DR-DQ haplotypes were treated as single units for association and clustering. Rather than drawing on any new phenotypic data, the later analysis identified candidate immune exposures from TCR beta sequences and the way those sequences occurred across donors. Among several hundred genotyped donors of the cohort, an average of around 220,000 unique TCR beta nucleotide sequences was sequenced per donor, of which roughly 17% were non-productive. A later genetic analysis used genome-wide SNP genotypes for about three fifths of the 666 donors, treating that subset as a discovery cohort.

Library preparation used the immunoSEQ multiplex PCR assay. A mixture of 60 forward primers for TCR Vbeta segments and 13 reverse primers for TCR Jbeta segments was used in the multiplex PCR. The CDR3 region of rearranged TCR beta genes was amplified from genomic DNA with a multiplex PCR assay. The Illumina HiSeq System was used to sequence the amplified TCR beta libraries as 87-base-pair reads. The authors' analysis ran thus. A later analysis tallied around 82 million unique TCR beta chains across the 666 repertoires, and some 10 million of those chains were shared by two or more donors. A nearest-neighbor algorithm error-corrected the raw reads and collapsed the reads into unique sequences, merging closely related sequences to remove PCR and sequencing errors. V, D and J gene segments were assigned by aligning CDR3 sequences to IMGT reference sequences. For a sequence to be retained, a match of at least six nucleotides to both a V gene segment and a J gene segment was required. A rearrangement was called productive if the CDR3 had no stop codons and remained in frame with V and J, and every other rearrangement was called non-productive. CDR3 was defined by IMGT convention, running from the second conserved V-encoded cysteine to the conserved J-encoded phenylalanine. The earlier analysis of more than 450 of the donors excluded sequences that lacked an unambiguous match to a single V gene segment. An earlier analysis of several hundred of the donors called V segments functional above 56.7% productive rearrangements and segregating when the between-donor standard deviation exceeded 5%. A statistical classification framework was built to diagnose cytomegalovirus status from the catalog of TCR beta chain sequences. In a later analysis, V and J genes were assigned by comparing TCR nucleotide sequences against IMGT/GENE-DB human TR gene sequences. A later analysis assigned CDR3 sequences and most-parsimonious VDJ recombination scenarios with the TCRdist pipeline. In a later analysis, each TCR beta chain was defined by its CDR3 amino acid sequence together with its V-gene family, and reads without a unique V-gene family were excluded. A later analysis removed 600 or so highly shared, low-generation-probability nucleotide sequences to deal with suspected cross-contamination and a sequencing artifact. In a later analysis, a clonal expansion index was calculated for each public chain from normalized within-repertoire ranks of inferred template counts. A later analysis computed generation probabilities with a VDJ recombination model fitted to out-of-frame rearrangements, and checked the results against IGoR. A later analysis scored TCR-TCR, TCR-HLA and TCR-CMV co-occurrence with hypergeometric tests, applying a repertoire-size bias correction to TCR pairs. In a later analysis, false discovery rates were estimated by permuting HLA or CMV assignments 20 times. In a later analysis, co-occurring TCRs were grouped using DBSCAN, with TCRdist sequence similarity added in when clustering inside HLA-allele-positive subsets. Co-occurrence clustering excluded repertoires with fewer than 30,000 or more than 120,000 public chains, plus five with anomalous nucleotide sharing. TCRdb mirrors the immuneACCESS table, restricted to in-frame sequences. Some clones are absent from its copies; in checked studies, under half trace to an unresolved V gene, and the reason for the others is unknown. Clone size and V and J calls were adopted from that table, with D and trimming inferred from the DNA. The sample yields 150,000 to 200,000 clones; 86% were counted once. Jointly, the top ten make up almost 2% of the sample.

Based on the germline V gene (reference sequence), the CDR1 and CDR2 sequences are GTSNPN and SVGIG. V loses 4 bases, J loses 8 bases, and the germline ends lie 8 bases apart. From cysteine to phenylalanine, the CDR3 is 11 amino acids long. Just the 33-base CDR3 DNA is kept, in frame starting at base 1. Remarks on this clone: The specificity of this receptor is unknown. Qualities for individual bases were not recorded, and no much larger clone is one base off.

Broad study findings and their caveats: This cohort had only TCR beta chains sequenced, and the lack of alpha or paired-chain data limited which features could be detected. A cluster of highly shared sequence variants was judged likely to represent a technical artifact of the sequencing pipeline. Most TCR sequences were seen in very few donors, while some public TCRs were found in many individuals. According to a later analysis, parvovirus B19, influenza, CMV and Epstein-Barr virus appeared linked to several top co-occurrence clusters. A further reported finding was that TCR beta sequences accurately predicted the HLA-A and HLA-B alleles for most subjects in the first cohort. HLA typing was unavailable for some donors at each locus, so association tests used only the typed subset. A later genetic analysis reported fewer N-insertions in productive TCRs among donors in an Asian-associated ancestry cluster than the roughly 640-donor mean. V-gene and J-gene trimming of TCR beta chains was associated with a missense DCLRE1C variant in a later genetic analysis, and the association was replicated in an independent cohort. Cytomegalovirus status was reported to be diagnosed by the classifier with high specificity and sensitivity in both the original and validation cohorts. Assigning TCR associations to individual alleles was difficult when HLA alleles, especially DR and DQ, strongly co-occurred. Roughly uniform sequencing depth across donors was assumed in presence/absence analyses, although this assumption may not hold. Most CMV-associated TCR beta chains appeared to be HLA-restricted in a later analysis, and the HLA associations seemed to be driven largely by CMV exposure. The 87-base-pair reads could not distinguish some IMGT-functional V segments, including TRBV6-2 and TRBV6-3, so those segments were excluded. Seventeen rarely observed V segments, including chromosome 9 orphons, were excluded from the earlier analysis of about 500 of the donors because counts were too low. In an earlier analysis of some 640 of the donors, most TCR beta V segments were observed in productive rearrangements about 87% or about 30% of the time, broadly matching IMGT annotations. According to a later analysis, TCR association rates differed among HLA loci, with DRB1 alleles showing the most associated TCRs and HLA-C alleles showing the fewest. A later analysis found that HLA-associated TCR beta chains were more clonally expanded and had lower generation probabilities than equally common non-associated chains. In vitro tests confirmed that three of the cytomegalovirus-associated TCR beta chains recognize cytomegalovirus antigens. Correlated functional status among segregating V segments might reflect linkage disequilibrium, but an unknown experimental factor could not be ruled out. The only immune exposure information available for the cohort was CMV serostatus. The authors suggested that the approach could potentially be extended to other disease states and immunological phenotypes. A later analysis associated 16,951 TCR beta sequences with specific HLA alleles at a false discovery rate of 0.05. The study gave a list of about 160 TCR beta chains associated with cytomegalovirus.

The cohort comprised approximately 700 healthy bone marrow donors. All cohort members were sampled while nominally healthy, although unrecorded immune exposures were likely present. The donor tested CMV seronegative and was one of the 352 seronegative cohort members. A peripheral blood sample was provided by each donor, and peripheral blood mononuclear cells were used for TCR beta sequencing. Genomic DNA extraction from the blood cell samples was performed with the Qiagen DNeasy Blood Extraction Kit. Recombination joined TRBV30 with TRBJ1-4; perhaps TRBD1 is the D gene, with 6 bases matching. Specimen: PBMCs. The clonotype comes from a woman in her late teens or twenties in good health and CMV-seronegative. This receptor has the CDR3 CAWKTGEKLFF. The DNA sequence is as follows: TGTGCCTGGAAAACAGGGGAAAAACTGTTTTTT.